This is a list of T cell receptor beta chains from one sample in a study of T cells after posttransplantation cyclophosphamide. This table comes from immunoSEQ multiplex PCR, and its TCRdb copy is limited to in-frame clones, with some not included. The sample was found to contain roughly 8,000 clones, and every one recurs. This specimen was PBMCs, taken after allogeneic stem cell transplant with posttransplant cyclophosphamide. These receptors were obtained from a male patient in his late teens or twenties who received an allogeneic stem cell transplant from an unrelated donor, was CMV-positive, and had acute and chronic GVHD. Certain T cells may be donor cells from the graft. CDR3s include the opening cysteine and the closing phenylalanine or tryptophan. The D gene is left open where the match is weak. The size field is filled for only some rows; it gives once, few, many or a size class.

D gene	V gene	clone size	J gene	CDR3 DNA	CDR3 protein
NA	TRBV19	many	TRBJ2-4	TGTGCCAGTAGTATAGGGCAACAGGCCAAAAACATTCAGTACTTC	CASSIGQQAKNIQYF
NA	TRBV28	many	TRBJ2-3	TGTGCCAGCATCCCCCCCGGCAGGTCTAGCACAGATACGCAGTATTTT	CASIPPGRSSTDTQYF
NA	TRBV28	large	TRBJ1-6	TGTGCCAGCAGCCCCCTGGGGGGGGGCTATAATTCACCCCTCCACTTT	CASSPLGGGYNSPLHF
TRBD1	TRBV16	few	TRBJ1-2	TGTGCCAGCAGCCCGGGGACAGCGCCTGGCTATGACTACACCTTC	CASSPGTAPGYDYTF
NA	TRBV7-9	many	TRBJ1-1	TGTGCCAGCAGCTTGAACTCCGGGACACCAAACCTGAACACTGAAGCTTTCTTT	CASSLNSGTPNLNTEAFF
NA	TRBV6-5	many	TRBJ2-2	TGTGCCAGCACCGAAGCTCGACTAAACACCGGGGAGCTGTTTTTT	CASTEARLNTGELFF
TRBD2	TRBV19	many	TRBJ2-7	TGTGCCAGCTCGGGGGGACGCAGCTACGAGCAGTACTTC	CASSGGRSYEQYF
TRBD1	TRBV6-5	many	TRBJ2-7	TGTGCCAGCAGTTACGAGACAGGGCCCTACGAGCAGTACTTC	CASSYETGPYEQYF
NA	TRBV29-1	medium-sized	TRBJ2-1	TGCAGCGTTGCTGGGCAGGTAACCTACAATGAGCAGTTCTTC	CSVAGQVTYNEQFF
TRBD1	TRBV4-1	many	TRBJ1-5	TGCGCCAGCAGCCAAGGGGGACAGGGCTATCAGCCCCAGCATTTT	CASSQGGQGYQPQHF
NA	TRBV19	many	TRBJ1-3	TGTGCCAGTAGTAACGGACAGCGGGGAAACACCATATATTTT	CASSNGQRGNTIYF
TRBD2	TRBV5-6	many	TRBJ2-5	TGTGCCAGCAGCCTTAAACCCGGGACTACACAAGAGACCCAGTACTTC	CASSLKPGTTQETQYF
NA	TRBV5-6	many	TRBJ2-7	TGTGCCAGCAGCTTGGGCTCCGGGAATATCGAGCAGTACTTC	CASSLGSGNIEQYF
NA	TRBV4-2	many	TRBJ2-2	TGTGCCAGCAGCTCGCGAGAAGCCGGGGAGCTGTTTTTT	CASSSREAGELFF
TRBD1	TRBV19	many	TRBJ2-1	TGTGCCAGTAGTATGACAGGGGTGTACAATGAGCAGTTCTTC	CASSMTGVYNEQFF
TRBD2	TRBV5-1	many	TRBJ2-3	TGCGCCAGCAGCTTGGGAAGCGGGGGGGCATCCACAGATACGCAGTATTTT	CASSLGSGGASTDTQYF
NA	TRBV2	many	TRBJ1-1	TGTGCCAGCCATCGGGACATAAAGACTGAAGCTTTCTTT	CASHRDIKTEAFF
TRBD1	TRBV4-1	many	TRBJ1-2	TGCGCCAGCAGCCAAGACGTAACGGACAGGGGAGTAGATGGCTACACCTTC	CASSQDVTDRGVDGYTF
NA	TRBV19	medium-sized	TRBJ2-7	TGTGCCAGTAGCGTGAGACAGAGTTACGAGCAGTACTTC	CASSVRQSYEQYF
NA	TRBV28	many	TRBJ2-5	TGTGCCAGCAGTCCCTTCGGGAAAGAGACCCAGTACTTC	CASSPFGKETQYF
NA	TRBV7-2	many	TRBJ1-2	TGTGCCAGCAGCTTAGAGGTGACAGATCACTATGGCTACACCTTC	CASSLEVTDHYGYTF
TRBD1	TRBV30	many	TRBJ1-2	TGTGCCTGGAGTACGTCGAATCAGGGGGGCGGCTACACCTTC	CAWSTSNQGGGYTF
NA	TRBV7-3	many	TRBJ2-3	TGTGCCAGCAGCTTATCCCACACAGATACGCAGTATTTT	CASSLSHTDTQYF
NA	TRBV5-1	many	TRBJ2-3	TGCGCCAGCAACCGCGGGGAATCAGATACGCAGTATTTT	CASNRGESDTQYF
NA	TRBV5-1	medium-sized	TRBJ2-7	TGCGCCAGCAGCCCACAGGAACCCTCCTACGAGCAGTACTTC	CASSPQEPSYEQYF
NA	TRBV5-1	many	TRBJ2-3	TGCGCCAGCAGCTTGGCCCAGGCCCCCCAGGCGACGCAGTATTTT	CASSLAQAPQATQYF
TRBD2	TRBV7-3	medium-sized	TRBJ2-7	TGTGCCAGCAGCGCAAATAGCGGGGGTCCCTACGAGCAGTACTTC	CASSANSGGPYEQYF
NA	TRBV30	NA	TRBJ2-5	TGTGCCTGGACTGTGACAGTAAAAGAGACCCAGTACTTC	CAWTVTVKETQYF
NA	TRBV11-3	NA	TRBJ2-5	TGTGCCAGCAGCCGAGGGGAGGAGCCAGAGTACTTC	CASSRGEEPEYF
TRBD2	TRBV7-3	many	TRBJ2-2	TGTGCCAGCAGCTTAACTAGCGGGGGGACCGGGGAGCTGTTTTTT	CASSLTSGGTGELFF
TRBD1	TRBV29-1	many	TRBJ2-1	TGCAGCGTTGAGAGTGGGTGGGGACAGGGGGCTCGCAATGAGCAGTTCTTC	CSVESGWGQGARNEQFF
NA	TRBV19	many	TRBJ1-2	TGTGCCAGTAGTACCGGGGGGTCGAATGGCTACACCTTC	CASSTGGSNGYTF
NA	TRBV5-6	many	TRBJ2-5	TGTGCCAGCAGCCTCCTGGAGACCCAGTACTTC	CASSLLETQYF
TRBD2	TRBV10-3	NA	TRBJ2-1	TGTGCCATCAGTCAAGGAGCGGGGGATAGCGGTGAGCAGTTCTTC	CAISQGAGDSGEQFF
NA	TRBV30	many	TRBJ1-1	TGTGCCGGTGGGAGTGGCACTGAAGCTTTCTTT	CAGGSGTEAFF
NA	TRBV5-1	many	TRBJ1-6	TGCGCCAGCAGCTTTTCTCAGGGCGACTCACCCCTCCACTTT	CASSFSQGDSPLHF
NA	TRBV5-6	many	TRBJ2-3	TGTGCCAGCAGTATCTCCACAGATACGCAGTATTTT	CASSISTDTQYF
NA	TRBV6-5	many	TRBJ1-3	TGTGCCAGCAGTTACGCAGGGAACTCTGGAAACACCATATATTTT	CASSYAGNSGNTIYF
NA	TRBV5-1	many	TRBJ1-1	TGCGCCAGCATCCCCTTCCCCGGGGTCGGGGCTGAAGCTTTCTTT	CASIPFPGVGAEAFF
NA	TRBV5-1	many	TRBJ2-7	TGCGCCAGCAGGTTTAATTCCTACGAGCAGTACTTC	CASRFNSYEQYF
TRBD1	TRBV5-3	many	TRBJ2-1	TGTGCCAGAAGCTTGGGGGACAGGGTCAGTGAGCAGTTCTTC	CARSLGDRVSEQFF
TRBD1	TRBV5-1	medium-sized	TRBJ1-1	TGCGCCAGCAGCTTGGCCGTCGCAGGGGGAGTTGGGAACACTGAAGCTTTCTTT	CASSLAVAGGVGNTEAFF
NA	TRBV18	many	TRBJ1-1	TGTGCCAGCTCACCATGGAGGTCGCAGAACACTGAAGCTTTCTTT	CASSPWRSQNTEAFF
NA	TRBV29-1	many	TRBJ1-1	TGCAGCGTTGAAAATCCTGGTGCGGGCACTGAAGCTTTCTTT	CSVENPGAGTEAFF
NA	TRBV6-1	many	TRBJ1-1	TGTGCCAGCAGCGTCAGCGTCACCGGGACTGAAGCTTTCTTT	CASSVSVTGTEAFF
NA	TRBV11-2	many	TRBJ2-4	TGTGCCAGCAGCTTACTGGTGGCGGGGATAGCCAAAAACATTCAGTACTTC	CASSLLVAGIAKNIQYF
NA	TRBV27	many	TRBJ1-1	TGTGCCAGCAGTTCCACCTTCCCACAGGGTAACACTGAAGCTTTCTTT	CASSSTFPQGNTEAFF
TRBD1	TRBV7-9	medium-sized	TRBJ1-6	TGTGCCAGCAGCCCCGGACAGGGGGATTCACCCCTCCACTTT	CASSPGQGDSPLHF
TRBD1	TRBV6-1	many	TRBJ2-5	TGTGCCAGCAGTAACAGGGGTTTCGCCCAGTACTTC	CASSNRGFAQYF
TRBD1	TRBV29-1	many	TRBJ1-1	TGCAGCGCGTGGGACAGCACTGAAGCTTTCTTT	CSAWDSTEAFF
TRBD1	TRBV29-1	many	TRBJ1-2	TGCAGCGCGGAGACAGGGAATCCCGGCTACACCTTC	CSAETGNPGYTF
NA	TRBV7-8	many	TRBJ2-3	TGTGCCAGCAGCTTAGAGGCTAGCCGCACAGATACGCAGTATTTT	CASSLEASRTDTQYF
NA	TRBV6-5	many	TRBJ1-4	TGTGCCAGCAGTCGGCGACACCGAACTAATGAAAAACTGTTTTTT	CASSRRHRTNEKLFF